These 7 T cell receptor beta chains share one sample of origin, sequenced in a study of cytomegalovirus exposure and HLA in healthy donors. Assay used: immunoSEQ multiplex PCR; TCRdb lists only in-frame clones, some missing. Here the sample spans around 56,000 clones, roughly 89% being singletons. The sample comprised PBMCs. The origin of the receptors is a woman aged 18 to 35 in good health and CMV-seronegative.

The V call is TRBV6-1, the J call TRBJ1-2; TRBD1 matches at 8 bases. With V trimmed by 1 base and J by 4 bases, 11 bases remained unmatched. From germline, CDR1 is MNHNS and CDR2 SASEGT. The CDR3 covers 17 residues. The DNA of the CDR3 is TGTGCCAGCAGTGAAGGGACAGGGAGGGGTGTAGGCTATGGCTACACCTTC. Its protein product is CASSEGTGRGVGYGYTF.

The sample holds one count of this clone. CDR3 loop: CASSPPGGRNTQYF. The CDR3 coding sequence is TGTGCCAGCAGTCCCCCCGGCGGGAGGAATACGCAGTATTTT. This chain connects TRBV6-5 to TRBJ2-3, with TRBD2 matching over 8 bases. CDR3 length: 14 amino acids. Per germline, CDR1 MNHEY and CDR2 SVGAGI. The junction had 8 bases not matched to a gene; V was cut back by 5 bases and J by 7 bases.

The chain has TRBV7-9 and TRBJ2-1, with 7 bases fitting TRBD2. Trimming at V came to 5 bases and at J to 4 bases, leaving 17 bases not matched to a gene. The CDR3 is 18 amino acids. Germline CDR1 and CDR2: SEHNR and FQNEAQ (reference sequence). CDR3 sequence: CASSPPLAASGTYNEQFF. Written as DNA, the CDR3 is TGTGCCAGCAGCCCCCCGTTGGCAGCTAGCGGAACATACAATGAGCAGTTCTTC.

The rearrangement uses TRBV29-1 and TRBJ1-4; D is ambiguous. With 6 bases removed from V and 8 bases from J, the gap between germline ends came to 10 bases. CDR3 length: 11 amino acids. Germline V gene data show CDR1 as SQVTM and CDR2 as ANQGSEA. As DNA, the CDR3 is TGCAGCGTCCTAGTAGACGAAAAACTGTTTTTT. It codes for CSVLVDEKLFF.

This chain connects TRBV4-1 to TRBJ2-7, with TRBD2 as a possible D gene (6 bases). From germline, CDR1 is MGHRA and CDR2 YSYEKL. Trimming took off 4 bases at V and 2 bases at J, with 15 bases between the two ends. This CDR3 has 15 amino acids. The CDR3 DNA sequence: TGCGCCAGCAGCCTTCGGGACTCACCTACCTACGAGCAGTACTTC. This gives the protein CASSLRDSPTYEQYF.

The V call is TRBV27, the J call TRBJ2-5, with 7 positions matching TRBD1. CDR3 length: 13 residues. Germline CDR1 is MNHEY and CDR2 is SMNVEV (reference sequence). V lost 4 bases, J lost 4 bases, and 3 bases stayed unmatched. The CDR3 loop reads CASSSTGVETQYF. The CDR3 DNA sequence: TGTGCCAGCAGTTCCACAGGGGTAGAGACCCAGTACTTC.

The chain carries TRBV6-5 and TRBJ2-7; 7 bases are shared with TRBD1. The CDR3 extends over 15 amino acids. CDR1 is MNHEY, CDR2 SVGAGI, per germline. V shed 4 bases and J 2 bases; nucleotides not matched to a gene: 8. CDR3 region: CASSSGTAYPYEQYF. The CDR3 nucleotides read TGTGCCAGCAGTTCCGGGACAGCCTATCCCTACGAGCAGTACTTC.